This T cell receptor (beta chain) appears in the sequencing data of a study of CD8+CD57+ T cells in acquired aplastic anemia. Whole-study results and caveats: The number of CD8+ CDR3 sequences shared by patients and controls was under 35.

Whoever was chosen for sequencing had shown CD8+CD57+ cell expansion by flow cytometry. In regard to this clonotype: Antigen specificity is unknown.

Genomic DNA was employed as the template in profiling TCR beta VDJ and CDR3. In TCRdb, the reads were re-called with MiXCR into one record per CDR3 protein. There are around 170,000 distinct CDR3 sequences in the sample; more than 45% occur only once, and 8% to 10% lies in the top ten. Germline trimming cut 4 bases from V and 6 bases from J; bases unmatched to any gene: 4. Germline CDR1 is LNHDA and CDR2 is SQIVND (reference sequence). The CDR3 sequence is 15 residues long. The receptor comes from a human donor with aplastic anemia. The sample was sorted CD4+, CD8+, or CD8+CD57+ T cells (not recorded which) from PBMCs. This chain joins TRBV19 and TRBJ2-2; 11 bases line up with TRBD1. The CDR3 is CASSKPGQGAGELFF. The DNA for the CDR3 is TGTGCCAGTAGTAAACCGGGACAGGGGGCCGGGGAGCTGTTTTTT. Based on the CDR3 plus reference TRBV19 and TRBJ2-2, the full variable domain is DGGITQSPKYLFRKEGQNVTLSCEQNLNHDAMYWYRQDPGQGLRLIYYSQIVNDFQKGDIAEGYSVSREKKESFPLTVTSAQKNPTAFYLCASSKPGQGAGELFFGEGSRLTVL.